This T cell receptor beta chain was obtained from a study of cytomegalovirus exposure and HLA in healthy donors. Method: immunoSEQ multiplex PCR; TCRdb's copy keeps in-frame clones and lacks some. The data show about 140,000 clones, approximately 86% seen once. In this sample, this clone turned up once. The length of the CDR3 is 15 residues. Germline V gene lookup returns CDR1 SGHRS and CDR2 YFSETQ. Trimming removed 1 base at V and 5 bases at J, with 12 bases between. Sequencing was performed on PBMCs. The TCR originated in a man aged 18-30 years in good health and CMV-seropositive. The V and J genes are TRBV5-1 and TRBJ2-2; D is unclear. The CDR3 is CASSLLEPLTGELFF. The CDR3, as DNA: TGCGCCAGCAGCTTGTTAGAACCTTTGACCGGGGAGCTGTTTTTT. The whole variable domain, remainder taken from reference TRBV5-1 and TRBJ2-2, is KAGVTQTPRYLIKTRGQQVTLSCSPISGHRSVSWYQQTPGQGLQFLFEYFSETQRNKGNFPGRFSGRQFSNSRSEMNVSTLELGDSALYLCASSLLEPLTGELFFGEGSRLTVL.